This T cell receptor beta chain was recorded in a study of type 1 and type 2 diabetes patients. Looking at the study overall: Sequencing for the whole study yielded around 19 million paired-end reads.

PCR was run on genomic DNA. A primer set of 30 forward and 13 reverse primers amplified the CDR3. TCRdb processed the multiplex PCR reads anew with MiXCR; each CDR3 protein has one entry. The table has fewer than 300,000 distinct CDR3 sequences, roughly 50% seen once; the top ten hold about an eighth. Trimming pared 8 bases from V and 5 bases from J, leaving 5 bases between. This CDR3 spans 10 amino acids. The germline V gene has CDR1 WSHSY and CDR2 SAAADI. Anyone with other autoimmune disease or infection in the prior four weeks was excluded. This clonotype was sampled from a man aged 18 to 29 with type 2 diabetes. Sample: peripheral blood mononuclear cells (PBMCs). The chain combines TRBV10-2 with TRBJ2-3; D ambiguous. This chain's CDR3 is CASGGDTQYF. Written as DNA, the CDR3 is TGCGCCAGCGGCGGAGATACGCAGTATTTT.